Below, 32 T cell receptor beta chains from the same sample are listed, as sequenced in a study of blood T cell repertoires in COVID-19. Generated by immunoSEQ multiplex PCR, the TCRdb table keeps only in-frame clones and is missing some. The sample consists of 250,000 or so clones, approximately 86% of them appearing once. The source material was peripheral blood. These receptors were obtained from a woman younger than 45 with acute or convalescent COVID-19.

The chain combines TRBV27 with TRBJ1-1, with TRBD1 identical over 9 bases. CDR3 length equals 16 residues. Germline values: CDR1 MNHEY, CDR2 SMNVEV (reference sequence). Trimming removed 6 bases from V and 0 bases from J; junction bases left unmatched: 8. In nucleotides, the CDR3 is TGTGCCAGCAGGAGGACAGGGGCTGGAGTGAACACTGAAGCTTTCTTT. The encoded protein is CASRRTGAGVNTEAFF.

The chain is built from TRBV5-1 and TRBJ1-6, with a possible D match to TRBD1 (5 bases). V lost 0 bases, J lost 6 bases, and 16 bases lay in between. Looked up from germline, CDR1 is SGHRS and CDR2 is YFSETQ. The CDR3 is 17 residues long. As DNA, the CDR3 is TGCGCCAGCAGCTTGGGGGCAGTTATGGGGGGTAATTCACCCCTCCACTTT. It codes for CASSLGAVMGGNSPLHF.

V gene TRBV30 combines with J gene TRBJ2-7; 7 positions agree with TRBD1. The ends lost 1 base at V and 3 bases at J; junction bases unmatched: 9. The CDR3 sequence is 15 residues long. From germline, CDR1 is GTSNPN and CDR2 SVGIG (reference sequence). CDR3 protein: CAWSAPGTAIYEQYF. CDR3 nucleotides: TGTGCCTGGAGTGCGCCCGGGACAGCGATCTACGAGCAGTACTTC. Full variable domain (remainder filled in from reference TRBV30 and TRBJ2-7): SQTIHQWPATLVQPVGSPLSLECTVEGTSNPNLYWYRQAAGRGLQLLFYSVGIGQISSEVPQNLSASRPQDRQFILSSKKLLLSDSGFYLCAWSAPGTAIYEQYFGPGTRLTVT.

The V gene is TRBV7-9, the J gene TRBJ2-3; 11 nucleotides align to TRBD2. The CDR3 has 16 residues. Trimming took 5 bases from V and 5 from J; bases not matched to a gene: 9. Germline CDR1 and CDR2: SEHNR and FQNEAQ (reference sequence). The CDR3 protein is CASSISGRALGDTQYF. In nucleotides, the CDR3 is TGTGCCAGCAGCATTAGCGGGAGGGCCTTAGGAGATACGCAGTATTTT.

V is TRBV6-2 or TRBV6-3 and J is TRBJ1-1; D is unresolved. The germline V gene encodes CDR1 MNHEY and CDR2 SVGEGT. There are 13 residues in the CDR3. Trimming took off 3 bases at V and 1 base at J, with 6 bases between the two ends. CDR3 nucleotide sequence: TGTGCCAGCAGTTATATCAGGAACACTGAAGCTTTCTTT. Its protein is CASSYIRNTEAFF.

This clone has just one count. The CDR3, as DNA: TGCGCCAGCAGCCAAGACCCTAGCGGGAGCGGCGAGCAGTACTTC. This translates into CASSQDPSGSGEQYF. The gene calls are TRBV4-1 and TRBJ2-7, with 10 bases aligning to TRBD2. This CDR3 contains 15 residues. J lost 6 bases, V lost 0 bases, and 5 bases had no gene match. Per germline, CDR1 MGHRA and CDR2 YSYEKL.

This chain uses TRBV7-9 with TRBJ1-5; 10 nucleotides agree with TRBD1. The CDR3 runs 19 residues. Germline assignment: CDR1 SEHNR and CDR2 FQNEAQ (reference sequence). The V segment lost 5 bases and the J segment 0 bases; nucleotides outside the gene matches: 13. This chain's CDR3 is CASSPRQGAAIYSNQPQHF. The CDR3 bases are TGTGCCAGCAGCCCAAGACAGGGGGCCGCCATTTATAGCAATCAGCCCCAGCATTTT.

V gene TRBV7-2 combines with J gene TRBJ2-1, with 8 bases fitting TRBD2. CDR3 size: 16 residues. V dropped 1 base and J dropped 6; count of bases not matched to a gene: 8. Per the germline V gene, CDR1 is SGHTA and CDR2 is FQGNSA. The CDR3 region has the DNA TGTGCCAGCAGCTTAGAGCCAGCGGGAGACCGCAATGAGCAGTTCTTC. Translating gives CASSLEPAGDRNEQFF. Drawing the rest from reference TRBV7-2 and TRBJ2-1, the complete variable domain is GAGVSQSPSNKVTEKGKDVELRCDPISGHTALYWYRQSLGQGLEFLIYFQGNSAPDKSGLPSDRFSAERTGGSVSTLTIQRTQQEDSAVYLCASSLEPAGDRNEQFFGPGTRLTVL.

This clone turned up a few times. The V and J genes are TRBV25-1 and TRBJ2-5; a weak D match, TRBD1 (6 bases). This CDR3 spans 14 amino acids. Trimming took off 3 bases at V and 3 bases at J, with 11 bases between the two ends. CDR1 and CDR2 (germline): MGHDK, SYGVNS. As DNA, the CDR3 is TGTGCCAGCAGTGATGGACAGTTGAAAGAGACCCAGTACTTC. This sequence encodes CASSDGQLKETQYF. Filled out from reference TRBV25-1 and TRBJ2-5, the complete variable domain reads EADIYQTPRYLVIGTGKKITLECSQTMGHDKMYWYQQDPGMELHLIHYSYGVNSTEKGDLSSESTVSRIRTEHFPLTLESARPSHTSQYLCASSDGQLKETQYFGPGTRLLVL.

The V and J genes are TRBV4-1 and TRBJ1-2, with D uncertain. Deletions cut 0 bases from V and 9 bases from J, with 14 bases between. Germline V gene lookup returns CDR1 MGHRA and CDR2 YSYEKL. This CDR3 is built from 14 residues. CDR3 in amino acids: CASSQDQFSTRYTF. For the CDR3, the DNA is TGCGCCAGCAGCCAAGATCAATTTTCCACTCGCTACACCTTC.

The gene calls are TRBV12-5 and TRBJ1-1, with 7 bases aligning to TRBD1. CDR1 is LGHNT and CDR2 is FRNRAP in the germline V gene. Trimming removed 4 bases from V and 2 bases from J; junction bases left unmatched: 4. CDR3 size: 14 residues. The CDR3 is CASGWDRANTEAFF. The CDR3 DNA sequence: TGTGCTAGTGGTTGGGACAGAGCTAACACTGAAGCTTTCTTT.

The chain uses TRBV2 and TRBJ2-2; 8 nucleotides agree with TRBD2. This CDR3 has 15 residues. J was trimmed by 2 bases and V by 7 bases; bases with no gene match: 6. Per germline, CDR1 SNHLY and CDR2 FYNNEI. CDR3 in DNA: TGTGCCAGCACCCCACTAGCGGCAAACACCGGGGAGCTGTTTTTT. Protein sequence: CASTPLAANTGELFF.

A single count supports this clone. This rearrangement joins TRBV9 to TRBJ2-4, with D hard to call. The germline V gene encodes CDR1 SGDLS and CDR2 YYNGEE. The germline V and J ends were trimmed by 0 bases and 2 bases, with 3 bases remaining between them. The CDR3 is 13 amino acids. In DNA form, the CDR3 reads TGTGCCAGCAGCGTAGACTCCAAAAACATTCAGTACTTC. This encodes CASSVDSKNIQYF.

The chain employs TRBV3-1 (or the pseudogene TRBV3-2) and TRBJ2-7, with D perhaps matching TRBD1 (7 bases). V lost 0 bases, J lost 5 bases, and 17 bases lay in between. This CDR3 has 16 residues. Germline loops: CDR1 LGHDT, CDR2 YNNKEL (reference sequence). In DNA, the CDR3 is TGTGCCAGCAGCCAAGATACAGGGGCAGGGAGGCACGAGCAGTACTTC. As protein: CASSQDTGAGRHEQYF.

The chain links TRBV30 to TRBJ1-3; no reliable D call. The CDR3 consists of 15 residues. The germline V gene encodes CDR1 GTSNPN and CDR2 SVGIG (reference sequence). The V end was cut by 1 base, the J end by 3 bases, with 13 bases between. CDR3 residues: CAWSGHAAGGNTIYF. The CDR3 region has the DNA TGTGCCTGGAGTGGGCATGCGGCGGGTGGAAACACCATATATTTT.

V is TRBV28 and J is TRBJ1-2, with 9 bases that match TRBD1. This CDR3 spans 14 amino acids. The germline V gene has CDR1 MDHEN and CDR2 SYDVKM. V lost 3 bases, J lost 6 bases, and 5 bases stayed unmatched. The CDR3 region is CASSFTTGGDGYTF. The CDR3 bases are TGTGCCAGCAGTTTTACCACAGGGGGCGATGGCTACACCTTC.

The gene calls are TRBV5-1 and TRBJ1-6; 7 positions match TRBD1. This CDR3 region has 14 residues. Germline CDR1 and CDR2: SGHRS and YFSETQ. Losses at the gene ends were 3 bases for V and 7 bases for J; bases not matched to a gene: 4. CDR3 sequence reads: CASSSQGGNSPLHF. For the CDR3, the DNA is TGCGCCAGCAGCTCCCAGGGGGGAAATTCACCCCTCCACTTT.

The rearrangement links TRBV7-2 to TRBJ1-4; D call uncertain. Trimming removed 4 bases at V and 0 bases at J, with 9 bases between. The CDR3 totals 15 residues. Germline V gene data show CDR1 as SGHTA and CDR2 as FQGNSA. CDR3 DNA sequence: TGTGCCAGCAGCTCAGGTTCTGCAACTAATGAAAAACTGTTTTTT. Residues: CASSSGSATNEKLFF.

This clone was detected only once. The chain recombines TRBV9 with TRBJ2-5; D may be TRBD1 (6 bases). The CDR3 is 14 amino acids. V was clipped by 4 bases and J by 5 bases, with 15 bases between them. CDR1 is SGDLS and CDR2 is YYNGEE in the germline V gene. The CDR3 loop reads CASSPPGTRETQYF. The CDR3 DNA sequence: TGTGCCAGCAGCCCTCCGGGGACACGGGAGACCCAGTACTTC.

The chain recombines TRBV7-9 with TRBJ2-1, with 7 bases matching TRBD2. Germline lookup yields CDR1 SEHNR and CDR2 FQNEAQ (reference sequence). The CDR3 runs to 16 residues. The V and J ends lost 5 bases and 5 bases, in that order; junction bases with no gene match: 12. The CDR3 DNA reads as TGTGCCAGCAGCACGCGCACCGGGGGAGGGGACAATGAGCAGTTCTTC. Translating it yields CASSTRTGGGDNEQFF.

The CDR3 sequence is CASYGQANSPLHF. CDR3 nucleotide sequence: TGTGCCAGTTATGGACAGGCTAATTCACCCCTCCACTTT. The chain combines TRBV19 with TRBJ1-6, with 7 bases that match TRBD1. Germline V gives CDR1 LNHDA, CDR2 SQIVND (reference sequence). The length of the CDR3 is 13 residues. V lost 8 bases to trimming and J lost 6 bases; unmatched junction nucleotides: 4. Full variable domain (remainder filled in from reference TRBV19 and TRBJ1-6): DGGITQSPKYLFRKEGQNVTLSCEQNLNHDAMYWYRQDPGQGLRLIYYSQIVNDFQKGDIAEGYSVSREKKESFPLTVTSAQKNPTAFYLCASYGQANSPLHFGNGTRLTVT.

The CDR3 coding sequence is TGTGCCAGCAGCCTAAGCGGGGTATCCTACAATGAGCAGTTCTTC. Translating it yields CASSLSGVSYNEQFF. The V call is TRBV5-4, the J call TRBJ2-1; the match to TRBD2 covers 7 bases. The V gene end was trimmed by 4 bases and the J gene end by 1 base; junction bases not matched to a gene: 5. Per the germline V gene, CDR1 is SGHNT and CDR2 is YYREEE (reference sequence). CDR3 size: 15 residues.

The rearrangement links TRBV18 to TRBJ1-4, with D maybe TRBD1 (5 bases). The CDR3 is made up of 13 amino acids. Trimming stripped 1 base from V and 7 bases from J, with 7 bases between. In germline, CDR1 is KGHSH, CDR2 LQKENI. The CDR3 bases are TGTGCCAGCTCACCACAGCAGGGTGAAAAACTGTTTTTT. Protein: CASSPQQGEKLFF.

V usage is TRBV5-1 and J usage is TRBJ2-1; TRBD1 matches at 8 bases. J lost 1 base, V lost 2 bases, and 5 bases had no gene match. CDR1 and CDR2 from the germline V gene are SGHRS and YFSETQ. This CDR3 spans 16 amino acids. DNA of the CDR3: TGCGCCAGCAGCTTCCGCGGACAGGGATCCTACAATGAGCAGTTCTTC. The encoded protein is CASSFRGQGSYNEQFF.

V gene TRBV10-3 combines with J gene TRBJ1-5, with D possibly matching TRBD1 (5 bases). Trimming took 2 bases from V and 1 from J, leaving 6 bases between them. Germline lookup yields CDR1 ENHRY and CDR2 SYGVKD. This CDR3 spans 14 amino acids. The CDR3 protein is CAISERGSNQPQHF. CDR3 nucleotide sequence: TGTGCCATCAGTGAGCGGGGGAGCAATCAGCCCCAGCATTTT.

The chain uses TRBV9 and TRBJ1-3; 7 nucleotides line up with TRBD1. Germline values: CDR1 SGDLS, CDR2 YYNGEE. After removal of 2 bases from V and 2 bases from J, the junction contained 4 bases not matched to a gene. This CDR3 has 15 residues. CDR3 sequence: CASSVLDRAGNTIYF. The CDR3, as DNA: TGTGCCAGCAGCGTTCTTGACAGGGCTGGAAACACCATATATTTT.

The chain links TRBV12-3 or TRBV12-4 to TRBJ2-1; TRBD2 aligns across 8 bases. The CDR3 is 12 residues long. After removal of 7 bases from V and 12 bases from J, the junction contained 8 bases not matched to a gene. CDR3 bases: TGTGCCAGCATGGGACTAGGAAAGGTGCAGTTCTTC. Its translation is CASMGLGKVQFF.

The chain combines TRBV18 with TRBJ1-3; D gene ambiguous. Germline V lookup: CDR1 KGHSH, CDR2 LQKENI. This CDR3 has 15 residues. V lost 4 bases and J 2 bases, leaving 12 bases between the germline ends. CDR3 residues: CASSRAISPGNTIYF. As DNA, the CDR3 is TGTGCCAGCTCACGGGCCATCAGTCCTGGAAACACCATATATTTT.

The chain joins TRBV6-5 to TRBJ2-7; D is possibly TRBD1 (5 bases). Germline loops: CDR1 MNHEY, CDR2 SVGAGI. The ends were cut back, 10 bases at V and 2 bases at J, with 12 bases in the middle. CDR3 length: 12 amino acids. The CDR3 reads CATEDKTYEQYF. The CDR3 DNA is TGTGCCACCGAGGACAAGACCTACGAGCAGTACTTC.

This chain connects TRBV15 to TRBJ2-2, with 16 bases lining up with TRBD2. Losses at the gene ends were 3 bases for V and 5 bases for J; bases not matched to a gene: 9. There are 19 residues in the CDR3. Germline V CDR1 and CDR2: LNHNV, YYDKDF (reference sequence). CDR3 protein: CATSRGLAGGLFMTGELFF. CDR3 nucleotides: TGTGCCACCAGCAGGGGACTAGCGGGAGGGCTCTTCATGACCGGGGAGCTGTTTTTT.

CDR3 loop: CASSPGTAGEKLFF. The CDR3 DNA sequence: TGTGCCAGCAGCCCAGGAACGGCAGGTGAAAAACTGTTTTTT. The chain uses TRBV7-9 and TRBJ1-4; D gene ambiguous. The CDR3 is made up of 14 amino acids. Looked up from germline, CDR1 is SEHNR and CDR2 is FQNEAQ (reference sequence). The ends were cut back, 5 bases at V and 7 bases at J, with 14 bases in the middle.

The V gene is TRBV5-8, the J gene TRBJ1-5; D is uncertain. This CDR3 has 11 residues. Trimming shortened V by 6 bases and J by 4 bases, and 5 bases separated the two germline ends. CDR1 SGHTS and CDR2 YDEGEE come from the germline V gene. In DNA form, the CDR3 reads TGTGCCAGCACCCGTAATCAGCCCCAGCATTTT. Amino acids: CASTRNQPQHF.